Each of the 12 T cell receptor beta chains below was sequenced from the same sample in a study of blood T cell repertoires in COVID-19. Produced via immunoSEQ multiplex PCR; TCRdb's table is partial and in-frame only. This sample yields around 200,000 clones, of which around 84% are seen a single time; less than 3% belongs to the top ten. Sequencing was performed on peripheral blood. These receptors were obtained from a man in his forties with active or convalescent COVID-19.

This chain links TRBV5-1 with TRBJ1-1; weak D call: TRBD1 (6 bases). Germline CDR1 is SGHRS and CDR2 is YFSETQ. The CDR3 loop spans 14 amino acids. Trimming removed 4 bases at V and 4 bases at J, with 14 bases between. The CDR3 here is CASSASGERTEAFF. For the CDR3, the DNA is TGCGCCAGCAGCGCCTCAGGGGAACGCACTGAAGCTTTCTTT. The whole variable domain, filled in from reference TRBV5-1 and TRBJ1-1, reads KAGVTQTPRYLIKTRGQQVTLSCSPISGHRSVSWYQQTPGQGLQFLFEYFSETQRNKGNFPGRFSGRQFSNSRSEMNVSTLELGDSALYLCASSASGERTEAFFGQGTRLTVV.

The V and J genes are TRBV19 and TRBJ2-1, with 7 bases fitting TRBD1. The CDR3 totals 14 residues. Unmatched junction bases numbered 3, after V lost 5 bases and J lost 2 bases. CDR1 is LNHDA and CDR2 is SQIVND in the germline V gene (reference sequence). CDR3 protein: CASSPGQTYNEQFF. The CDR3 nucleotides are TGTGCCAGTAGTCCGGGACAGACCTACAATGAGCAGTTCTTC.

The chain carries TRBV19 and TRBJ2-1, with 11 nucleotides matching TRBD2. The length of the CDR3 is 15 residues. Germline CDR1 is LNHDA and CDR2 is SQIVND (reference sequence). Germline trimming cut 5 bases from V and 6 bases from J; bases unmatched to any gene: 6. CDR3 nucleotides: TGTGCCAGTAGTCCTGCTAGCGGGGGGACCAATGAGCAGTTCTTC. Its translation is CASSPASGGTNEQFF. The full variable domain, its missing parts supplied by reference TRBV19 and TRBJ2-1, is DGGITQSPKYLFRKEGQNVTLSCEQNLNHDAMYWYRQDPGQGLRLIYYSQIVNDFQKGDIAEGYSVSREKKESFPLTVTSAQKNPTAFYLCASSPASGGTNEQFFGPGTRLTVL.

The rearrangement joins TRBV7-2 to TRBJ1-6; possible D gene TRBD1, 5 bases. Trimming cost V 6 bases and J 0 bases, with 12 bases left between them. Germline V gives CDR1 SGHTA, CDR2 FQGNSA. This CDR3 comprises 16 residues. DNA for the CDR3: TGTGCCAGCAGTCCAAGGGGAAGCTCCTATAATTCACCCCTCCACTTT. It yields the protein CASSPRGSSYNSPLHF.

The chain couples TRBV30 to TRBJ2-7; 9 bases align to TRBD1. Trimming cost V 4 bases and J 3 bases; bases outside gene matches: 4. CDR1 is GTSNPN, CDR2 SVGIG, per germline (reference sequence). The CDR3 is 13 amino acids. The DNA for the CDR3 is TGTGCCTGGAAACAGGGGGCGATCTACGAGCAGTACTTC. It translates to CAWKQGAIYEQYF.

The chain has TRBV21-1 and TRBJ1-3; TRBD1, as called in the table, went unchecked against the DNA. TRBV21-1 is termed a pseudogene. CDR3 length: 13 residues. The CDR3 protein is CASSIDRDCTIYF. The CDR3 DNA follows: TGTGCCAGCAGCATCGACAGGGACTGCACCATATATTTT.

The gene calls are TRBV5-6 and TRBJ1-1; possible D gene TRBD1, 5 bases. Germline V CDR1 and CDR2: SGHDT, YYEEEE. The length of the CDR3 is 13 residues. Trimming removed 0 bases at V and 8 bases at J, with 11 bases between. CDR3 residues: CASSLDLRQEAFF. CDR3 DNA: TGTGCCAGCAGCTTGGACTTACGACAGGAAGCTTTCTTT.

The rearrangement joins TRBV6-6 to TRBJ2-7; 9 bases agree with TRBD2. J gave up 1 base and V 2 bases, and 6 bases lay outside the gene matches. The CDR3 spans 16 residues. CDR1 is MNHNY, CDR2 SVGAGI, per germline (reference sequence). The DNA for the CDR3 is TGTGCCAGCAGTTACCGGCTAGCGGGGAGTTCCTACGAGCAGTACTTC. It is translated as CASSYRLAGSSYEQYF.

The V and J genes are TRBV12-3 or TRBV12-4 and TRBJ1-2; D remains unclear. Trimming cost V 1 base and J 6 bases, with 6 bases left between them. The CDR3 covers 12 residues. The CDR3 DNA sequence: TGTGCCAGCAGTTTAGTAGGAGATGGCTACACCTTC. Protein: CASSLVGDGYTF.

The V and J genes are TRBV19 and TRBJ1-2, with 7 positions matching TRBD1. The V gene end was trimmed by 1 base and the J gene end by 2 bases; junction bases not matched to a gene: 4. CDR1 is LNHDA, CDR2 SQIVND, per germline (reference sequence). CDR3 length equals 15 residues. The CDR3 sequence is CASSIGGGMNYGYTF. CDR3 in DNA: TGTGCCAGTAGTATAGGAGGGGGCATGAACTATGGCTACACCTTC.

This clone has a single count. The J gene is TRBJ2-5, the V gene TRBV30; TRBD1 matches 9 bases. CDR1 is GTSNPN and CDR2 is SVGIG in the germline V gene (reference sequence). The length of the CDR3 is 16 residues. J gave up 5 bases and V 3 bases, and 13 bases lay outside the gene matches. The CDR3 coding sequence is TGTGCCTGGAGAATACCAGACAGGGGGGTGTCGGAGACCCAGTACTTC. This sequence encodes CAWRIPDRGVSETQYF.

DNA of the CDR3: TGTGCCAGCAGCTTGGGACAGGGAACGAGCGGCTACACCTTC. Translation: CASSLGQGTSGYTF. This chain joins TRBV5-4 and TRBJ1-2, with 7 positions matching TRBD1. The CDR3 is 14 residues long. V lost 0 bases to trimming and J lost 8 bases; unmatched junction nucleotides: 7. Germline V lookup: CDR1 SGHNT, CDR2 YYREEE (reference sequence).